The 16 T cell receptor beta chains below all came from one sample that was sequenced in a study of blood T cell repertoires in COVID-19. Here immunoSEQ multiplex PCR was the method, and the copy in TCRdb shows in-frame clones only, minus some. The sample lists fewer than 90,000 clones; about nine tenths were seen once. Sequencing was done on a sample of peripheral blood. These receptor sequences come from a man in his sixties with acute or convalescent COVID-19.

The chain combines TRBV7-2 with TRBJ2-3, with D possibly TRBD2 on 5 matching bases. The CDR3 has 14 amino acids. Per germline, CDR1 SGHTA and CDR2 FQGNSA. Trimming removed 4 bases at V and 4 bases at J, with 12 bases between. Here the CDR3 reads CASSSQRGSDTQYF. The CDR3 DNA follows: TGTGCCAGCAGCTCCCAGCGCGGGTCAGATACGCAGTATTTT.

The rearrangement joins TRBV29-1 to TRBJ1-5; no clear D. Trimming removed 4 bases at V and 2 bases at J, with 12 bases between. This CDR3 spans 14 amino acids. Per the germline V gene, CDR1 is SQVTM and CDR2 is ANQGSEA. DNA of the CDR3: TGCAGCGTTGGAGACATTGCGGGCAATCAGCCCCAGCATTTT. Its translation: CSVGDIAGNQPQHF. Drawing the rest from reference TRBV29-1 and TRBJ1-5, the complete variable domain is SAVISQKPSRDICQRGTSLTIQCQVDSQVTMMFWYRQQPGQSLTLIATANQGSEATYESGFVIDKFPISRPNLTFSTLTVSNMSPEDSSIYLCSVGDIAGNQPQHFGDGTRLSIL.

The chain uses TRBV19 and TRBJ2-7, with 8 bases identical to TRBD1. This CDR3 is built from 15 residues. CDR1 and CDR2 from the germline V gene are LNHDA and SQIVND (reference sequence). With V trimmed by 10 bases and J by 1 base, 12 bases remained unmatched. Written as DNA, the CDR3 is TGTGCCACAAGAACCGGGACAGGTCTTTCCTACGAGCAGTACTTC. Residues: CATRTGTGLSYEQYF.

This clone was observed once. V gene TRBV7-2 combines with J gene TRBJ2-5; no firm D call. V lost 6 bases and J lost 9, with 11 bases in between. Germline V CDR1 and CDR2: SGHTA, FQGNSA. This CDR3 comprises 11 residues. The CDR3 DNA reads TGTGCCAGCAGTTCAGCTAGGTCCCAGTACTTC. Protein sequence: CASSSARSQYF.

The CDR3 spells CASSSGQGITNEKLFF. The CDR3 coding sequence is TGTGCCAGTAGTTCGGGACAGGGGATTACTAATGAAAAACTGTTTTTT. The chain carries TRBV19 and TRBJ1-4; TRBD1 matches at 10 bases. Germline CDR1 LNHDA, CDR2 SQIVND (reference sequence). The CDR3 runs to 16 residues. J was trimmed by 2 bases and V by 5 bases; bases with no gene match: 5.

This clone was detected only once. The CDR3 reads CASSLRQGQETQYF. The CDR3 region has the DNA TGCGCCAGCAGCCTCAGACAGGGACAAGAGACCCAGTACTTC. The V call is TRBV5-1, the J call TRBJ2-5; 7 nucleotides line up with TRBD1. The CDR3 sequence is 14 residues long. Per the germline V gene, CDR1 is SGHRS and CDR2 is YFSETQ. V lost 4 bases to trimming and J lost 2 bases; unmatched junction nucleotides: 5.

DNA for the CDR3: TGCGCCAGCAGCCGGGAGACAGCGAGCTCCTATAATTCACCCCTCCACTTT. Its translation is CASSRETASSYNSPLHF. The rearrangement links TRBV5-1 to TRBJ1-6; a weak D match, TRBD1 (5 bases). Deletions cut 4 bases from V and 0 bases from J, with 14 bases between. From germline, CDR1 is SGHRS and CDR2 YFSETQ. CDR3 length: 17 amino acids. The full variable domain, completed using reference TRBV5-1 and TRBJ1-6, is KAGVTQTPRYLIKTRGQQVTLSCSPISGHRSVSWYQQTPGQGLQFLFEYFSETQRNKGNFPGRFSGRQFSNSRSEMNVSTLELGDSALYLCASSRETASSYNSPLHFGNGTRLTVT.

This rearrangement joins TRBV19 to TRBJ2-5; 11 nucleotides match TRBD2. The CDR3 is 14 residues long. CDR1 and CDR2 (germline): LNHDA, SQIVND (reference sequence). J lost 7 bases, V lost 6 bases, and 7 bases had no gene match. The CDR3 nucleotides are TGTGCCAGTAGGTGGCTAGCGGGAGGTGGGACCCAGTACTTC. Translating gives CASRWLAGGGTQYF.

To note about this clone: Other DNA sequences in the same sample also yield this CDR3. CDR3 residues: CASSFGQRTKATGLREQYF. Written as DNA, the CDR3 is TGCGCCAGCAGCTTCGGACAACGGACGAAAGCGACGGGTCTACGGGAGCAGTACTTC. V usage is TRBV5-1 and J usage is TRBJ2-7; D perhaps matches TRBD1 (5 bases). Per the germline V gene, CDR1 is SGHRS and CDR2 is YFSETQ. Trimming took 2 bases from V and 7 from J, leaving 31 bases between them. The CDR3 covers 19 residues.

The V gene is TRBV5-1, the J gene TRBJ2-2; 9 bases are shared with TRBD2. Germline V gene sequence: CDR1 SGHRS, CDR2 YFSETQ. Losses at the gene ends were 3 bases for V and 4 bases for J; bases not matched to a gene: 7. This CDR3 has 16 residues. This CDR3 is CASSSPVAGVTGELFF. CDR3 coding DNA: TGCGCCAGCAGCTCCCCGGTAGCGGGAGTCACCGGGGAGCTGTTTTTT.

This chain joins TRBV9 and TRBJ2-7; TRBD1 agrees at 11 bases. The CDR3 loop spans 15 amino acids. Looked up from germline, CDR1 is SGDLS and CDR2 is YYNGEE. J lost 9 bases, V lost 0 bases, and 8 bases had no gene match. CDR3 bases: TGTGCCAGCAGCGTAGGGACAGGGGGCCCGAATGGGCAGTACTTC. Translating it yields CASSVGTGGPNGQYF. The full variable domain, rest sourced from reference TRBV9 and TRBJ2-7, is DSGVTQTPKHLITATGQRVTLRCSPRSGDLSVYWYQQSLDQGLQFLIQYYNGEERAKGNILERFSAQQFPDLHSELNLSSLELGDSALYFCASSVGTGGPNGQYFGPGTRLTVT.

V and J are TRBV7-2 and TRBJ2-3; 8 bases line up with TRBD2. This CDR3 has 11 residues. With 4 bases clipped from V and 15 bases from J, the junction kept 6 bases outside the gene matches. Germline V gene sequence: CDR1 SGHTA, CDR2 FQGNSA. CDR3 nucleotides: TGTGCCAGCAGCTCGGGGGGGCAACTTTATTTT. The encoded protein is CASSSGGQLYF.

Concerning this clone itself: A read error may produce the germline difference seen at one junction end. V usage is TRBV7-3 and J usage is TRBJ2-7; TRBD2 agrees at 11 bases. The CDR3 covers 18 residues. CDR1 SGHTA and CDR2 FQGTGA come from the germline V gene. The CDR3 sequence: CVSSLYGLAGGSSYEQYF. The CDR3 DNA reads TGTGTCAGCAGCTTATATGGGCTAGCGGGAGGAAGCTCCTACGAGCAGTACTTC.

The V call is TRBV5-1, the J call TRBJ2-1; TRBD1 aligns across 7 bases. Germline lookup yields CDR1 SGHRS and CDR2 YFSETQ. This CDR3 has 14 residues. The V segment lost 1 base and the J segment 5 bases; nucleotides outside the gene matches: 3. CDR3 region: CASSLLTGNNEQFF. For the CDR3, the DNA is TGCGCCAGCAGCTTGTTGACAGGGAACAATGAGCAGTTCTTC.

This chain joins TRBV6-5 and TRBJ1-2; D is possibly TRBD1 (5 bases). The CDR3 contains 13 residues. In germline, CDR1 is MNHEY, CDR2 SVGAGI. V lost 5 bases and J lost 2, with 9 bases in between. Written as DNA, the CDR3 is TGTGCCAGCAGTCGGACACGGAACTATGGCTACACCTTC. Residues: CASSRTRNYGYTF.

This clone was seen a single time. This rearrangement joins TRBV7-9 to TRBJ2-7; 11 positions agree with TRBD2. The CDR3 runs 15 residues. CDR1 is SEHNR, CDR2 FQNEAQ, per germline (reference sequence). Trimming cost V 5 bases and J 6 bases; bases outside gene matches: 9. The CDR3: CASSPLAGGKVEQYF. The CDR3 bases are TGTGCCAGCAGCCCTCTAGCGGGAGGAAAAGTCGAGCAGTACTTC.